This T cell receptor beta chain was captured in a study of T cell repertoires in cytomegalovirus infection. On the study more broadly: The authors used CMV epitopes that were HLA-C-restricted (recently identified) and HLA-B-restricted (well studied). Study findings and constraints: People with CMV and the relevant HLA were identified by cumulative public TCR beta family frequency. The ex vivo response was dominated by HLA-C-restricted CMV-specific TCR beta clonotypes.

The CDR3 is 15 amino acids. MiXCR, run by TCRdb on the reads, gives a single entry per CDR3 protein. The sample carries about 740,000 distinct CDR3 sequences, 33% recorded once. As for this clonotype: Its antigen is undetermined. The junction departs from germline at one end; a sequencing error may be responsible.

This TCR was sampled from a human donor in good health (CMV status not recorded). Some clones in this sample may be carry-over from other donors' samples. V usage is TRBV12-3 or TRBV12-4 and J usage is TRBJ2-5, with 11 bases that match TRBD2. Specimen: cultured PBMCs, collected from culture after CMV antigen stimulation. CDR3 sequence: CASRLAGGEQETQYF. The CDR3 region has the DNA TGTGCCAGCAGATTAGCGGGAGGGGAACAAGAGACCCAGTACTTC.